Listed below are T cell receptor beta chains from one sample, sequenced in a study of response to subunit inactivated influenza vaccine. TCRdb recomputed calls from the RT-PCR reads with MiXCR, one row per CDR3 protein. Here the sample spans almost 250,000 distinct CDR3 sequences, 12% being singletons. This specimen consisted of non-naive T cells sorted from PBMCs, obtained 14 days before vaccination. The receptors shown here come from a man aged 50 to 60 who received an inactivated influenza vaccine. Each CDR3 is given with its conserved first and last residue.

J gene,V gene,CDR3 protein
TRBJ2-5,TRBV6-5,CASSYSYRVKETQYF
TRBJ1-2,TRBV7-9,CASSLGGTGGLDGYTF
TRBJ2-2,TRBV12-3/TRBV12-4,CASSWRGTGRNTGELFF
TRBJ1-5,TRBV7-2,CASSLRIGEDQPQHF
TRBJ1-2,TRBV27,CASSRYGQGSYGYTF
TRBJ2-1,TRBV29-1,CSVPTLQGFYNEQFF
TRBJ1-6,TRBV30,CAWSWEYNSPLHF
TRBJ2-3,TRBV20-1,CSARGRASTSTDTQYF
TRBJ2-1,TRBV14,CASSQIRLAGGPSSYNEQFF
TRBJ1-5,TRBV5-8,CASSSGDSRGNQPQHF
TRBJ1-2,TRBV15,CATSRFQGVGRYTF
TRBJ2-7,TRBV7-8,CASSSGQSYEQYF
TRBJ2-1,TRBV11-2,CASSLEGAREGYNEQFF
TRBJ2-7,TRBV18,CASSGQSVRTSGSISYEQYF
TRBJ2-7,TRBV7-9,CASSFYSGGLTYEQYF
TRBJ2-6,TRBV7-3,CASSPGTGVFSGANVLTF
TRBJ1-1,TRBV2,CASRQTGQNTEAFF
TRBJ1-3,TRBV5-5,CASSSKGNTIYF
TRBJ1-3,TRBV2,CASSKETGAGNTIYF
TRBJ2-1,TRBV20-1,CSARARLLRGQHNEQFF
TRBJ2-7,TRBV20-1,CSASGLASSYEQYF
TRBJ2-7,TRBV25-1,CASRGSTYEQYF
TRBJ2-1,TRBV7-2,CASSPGKEQFF
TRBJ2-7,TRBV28,CASSFLVATEYEKYF
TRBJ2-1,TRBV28,CASTGTIWRYEQFF
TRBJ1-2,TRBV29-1,CSVERAGVYGYTF
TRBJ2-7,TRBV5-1,CASSLGLAGGSYEQYF
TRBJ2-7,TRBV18,CASSPPYTVYEQYF